Below are 10 T cell receptor beta chains sequenced from a single sample in a study of blood T cells in healthy people across ages. With a J-beta primer mix and a sample-barcoded 5' primer, a second PCR ran 7 to 11 cycles. TCRdb re-called the 5' RACE reads through MiXCR, storing one row per CDR3 protein. The sample shows more than 650,000 distinct CDR3 sequences, around half of them seen only once. The sequenced sample was blood. The origin of the receptors is an elderly man in good health.

Notes on this clonotype: Being one base from a much bigger clone, this may be a read error. The gene calls are TRBV11-2 and TRBJ2-1; 11 bases line up with TRBD2. CDR3 length: 18 amino acids. Per the germline V gene, CDR1 is SGHAT and CDR2 is FQNNGV. This chain's CDR3 is CASSLRGLAGGSYNKQFF. The CDR3 nucleotides are TGTGCCAGCAGCTTAAGAGGGCTAGCGGGAGGATCCTACAATAAGCAGTTCTTC.

The J gene is TRBJ2-7, the V gene TRBV15, with 8 bases fitting TRBD2. The germline V gene encodes CDR1 LNHNV and CDR2 YYDKDF (reference sequence). This CDR3 is 14 amino acids long. V lost 5 bases to trimming and J lost 1 base; unmatched junction nucleotides: 4. This CDR3 reads CATSRSGKSYEQYF. CDR3 in DNA: TGTGCCACCAGCCGTAGCGGGAAGTCCTACGAGCAGTACTTC.

The chain is built from TRBV2 and TRBJ1-2, with 7 bases identical to TRBD1. The CDR3 covers 14 residues. V was clipped by 6 bases and J by 2 bases; unmatched bases: 6. Germline CDR1 SNHLY, CDR2 FYNNEI. The CDR3 nucleotides read TGTGCCAGCAGCCACGGGACAGAGAACTATGGCTACACCTTC. Amino acid sequence: CASSHGTENYGYTF.

This clonotype was counted between two and nine times. The chain recombines TRBV12-3 or TRBV12-4 with TRBJ1-6; a possible D gene is TRBD1 (5 bases). This CDR3 comprises 15 residues. Trimming removed 2 bases from V and 4 bases from J, with 9 bases in between. Here the CDR3 reads CASSLWAGYNSPLHF. The CDR3 bases are TGTGCCAGCAGTTTATGGGCAGGGTATAATTCACCCCTCCACTTT.

This rearrangement joins TRBV24-1 to TRBJ2-2, with D perhaps matching TRBD1 (6 bases). The ends were cut back, 5 bases at V and 0 bases at J, with 6 bases in the middle. From germline, CDR1 is KGHDR and CDR2 SFDVKD. This CDR3 is built from 14 residues. CDR3 sequence (DNA): TGTGCCACCAGTGGGGGGCCGAACACCGGGGAGCTGTTTTTT. It specifies CATSGGPNTGELFF.

This chain links TRBV4-2 with TRBJ1-4; a possible D gene is TRBD1 (6 bases). The length of the CDR3 is 18 residues. Germline-derived CDR1 and CDR2 are LGHNA and YNFKEQ. V was pared by 4 bases and J by 0 bases, with 18 bases between. CDR3 region: CASSPTAGTYSTNEKLFF. The CDR3 region has the DNA TGTGCCAGCAGCCCAACAGCCGGGACATACTCAACTAATGAAAAACTGTTTTTT.

This chain's CDR3 is CASSSDMYGYTF. The CDR3, as DNA: TGTGCCAGCAGTTCCGACATGTATGGCTACACCTTC. The rearrangement joins TRBV6-6 to TRBJ1-2; no clear D. The CDR3 sequence is 12 residues long. Germline CDR1 is MNHNY and CDR2 is SVGAGI (reference sequence). Trimming shortened V by 4 bases and J by 5 bases, and 8 bases separated the two germline ends.

The rearrangement links TRBV11-2 to TRBJ2-4; D remains ambiguous. V was shortened by 5 bases and J by 5 bases, with 10 bases between the two germline ends. The CDR3 is 13 amino acids. CDR1 SGHAT and CDR2 FQNNGV come from the germline V gene. The CDR3 here is CASSPPGQNIQYF. Written as DNA, the CDR3 is TGTGCCAGCAGCCCTCCCGGACAAAACATTCAGTACTTC.

V and J are TRBV20-1 and TRBJ2-2; weak D call: TRBD1 (5 bases). This CDR3 has 18 residues. V was shortened by 0 bases and J by 6 bases, with 23 bases between the two germline ends. CDR1 and CDR2 (germline): DFQATT, SNEGSKA (reference sequence). CDR3 coding DNA: TGCAGTGCTAGAGATTACGCAGGGTGGGAAGGCGACGCCGGGGAGCTGTTTTTT. The encoded protein is CSARDYAGWEGDAGELFF.

V usage is TRBV29-1 and J usage is TRBJ1-2; 7 nucleotides align to TRBD1. Trimming cost V 7 bases and J 6 bases; bases outside gene matches: 2. This CDR3 comprises 10 residues. Germline V gives CDR1 SQVTM, CDR2 ANQGSEA. The CDR3 nucleotides are TGCAGCGGAGGGACAGATGGCTACACCTTC. Its translation is CSGGTDGYTF.